Shown below are 4 T cell receptor beta chains from a single sample sequenced in a study of shared clonotypes between healthy human individuals. Assay: immunoSEQ multiplex PCR; the TCRdb copy retains only in-frame clones and omits some. Of around 1,900,000 clones listed, 93% are singletons. Naive-designated CD8 cells lacked CD45RO, were positively enriched for CCR7, and omitted terminally differentiated effector memory CD45RA+ cells. Source material: naive CD8+ T cells from PBMCs. Receptors originate from a man aged 18-30 years in good health. Some clones in this sample may be carry-over from other donors' samples.

The rearrangement uses TRBV7-3 and TRBJ2-3, with 15 bases identical to TRBD2. The CDR3 has 18 amino acids. Germline CDR1 SGHTA, CDR2 FQGTGA. Trimming took 3 bases from V and 2 from J; bases not matched to a gene: 6. The CDR3 sequence: CASSLGLAGGTFTDTQYF. In nucleotides, the CDR3 is TGTGCCAGCAGCTTGGGACTAGCGGGAGGTACCTTCACAGATACGCAGTATTTT.

In regard to this clone: The same CDR3 arises from other DNA sequences in this sample as well. The chain carries TRBV6-4 and TRBJ2-1; D is unresolved. Germline V gives CDR1 MRHNA, CDR2 SNTAGT. The CDR3 spans 11 residues. V lost 0 bases and J lost 9, with 3 bases in between. The DNA for the CDR3 is TGTGCCAGCAGTGACTCTGGTGAGCAGTTCTTC. Translating gives CASSDSGEQFF.

The chain has TRBV9 and TRBJ2-7; 8 positions match TRBD1. The CDR3 consists of 17 residues. The V and J ends lost 2 bases and 3 bases, in that order; junction bases with no gene match: 13. CDR1 is SGDLS and CDR2 is YYNGEE in the germline V gene. CDR3 protein: CASSVTWGQAPLYEQYF. The CDR3 DNA sequence: TGTGCCAGCAGCGTGACTTGGGGACAGGCCCCCCTCTACGAGCAGTACTTC. The full variable domain, with the rest looked up from reference TRBV9 and TRBJ2-7, is DSGVTQTPKHLITATGQRVTLRCSPRSGDLSVYWYQQSLDQGLQFLIQYYNGEERAKGNILERFSAQQFPDLHSELNLSSLELGDSALYFCASSVTWGQAPLYEQYFGPGTRLTVT.

The J gene is TRBJ1-1, the V gene TRBV6-5, with 9 bases lining up with TRBD1. CDR3 size: 13 residues. The V segment lost 6 bases and the J segment 8 bases; nucleotides outside the gene matches: 7. Germline-derived CDR1 and CDR2 are MNHEY and SVGAGI. CDR3 sequence: CASSPGQGQEAFF. The CDR3 nucleotides read TGTGCCAGCAGCCCGGGACAGGGCCAAGAAGCTTTCTTT.